A single sample gave rise to the 26 T cell receptor beta chains below, sequenced in a study of CD8 T cells in ankylosing spondylitis. TCRdb analysed the 5' RACE reads with MiXCR anew, one entry per CDR3 protein. The sample yields roughly 250,000 distinct CDR3 sequences, roughly 10% seen once. The sequenced sample was blood, either unsorted or a sorted T cell fraction (not recorded which). These receptors all come from a male donor with ankylosing spondylitis or in good health (not recorded which).

Ten or more counts support this clonotype. The chain couples TRBV30 to TRBJ1-1; D gene unclear. CDR1 is GTSNPN, CDR2 SVGIG, per germline (reference sequence). Trimming shortened V by 5 bases and J by 4 bases, and 14 bases separated the two germline ends. This CDR3 is 13 amino acids long. As DNA, the CDR3 is TGTGCCTGGTCACGAGCGTTGGGCACTGAAGCTTTCTTT. Protein sequence: CAWSRALGTEAFF.

This clonotype was found many times. A much larger clone differs by one base, so this may be a read error. This chain connects TRBV4-1 to TRBJ2-1; 7 bases fit TRBD2. Germline CDR1 reads MGHRA; CDR2 reads YSYEKL. The CDR3 has 17 amino acids. V was pared by 0 bases and J by 0 bases, with 5 bases of the junction left unmatched. DNA for the CDR3: TGCGCCAGCAGCCAAGATCTCGGGGGGAGCTCCTACAATGAGCAGTTCTTC. Protein product: CASSQDLGGSSYNEQFF.

With regard to this clonotype: Since a much larger clone is just one base distant, this may be a read error. The rearrangement uses TRBV28 and TRBJ2-2, with 8 bases lining up with TRBD2. V trimming: 7 bases; J trimming: 10 bases; junction bases outside the gene matches: 11. Germline V CDR1 and CDR2: MDHEN, SYDVKM. The CDR3 is 14 amino acids. The DNA of the CDR3 is TGTGCCAGCAAAAGCGGGGGAGTTTCCGCGGAGCTGTTTTTT. Encoded protein: CASKSGGVSAELFF.

The chain links TRBV7-9 to TRBJ2-5, with TRBD1 matching 10 bases. CDR3 length: 16 amino acids. The V and J ends lost 1 base and 4 bases, in that order; junction bases with no gene match: 6. Germline values: CDR1 SEHNR, CDR2 FQNEAQ (reference sequence). The CDR3 sequence is CASSLETGGAGETQYF. CDR3 sequence (DNA): TGTGCCAGCAGCTTAGAGACAGGGGGCGCAGGAGAGACCCAGTACTTC.

The V and J genes are TRBV12-3 or TRBV12-4 and TRBJ2-2; 7 nucleotides agree with TRBD1. With 6 bases clipped from V and 9 bases from J, the junction kept 7 bases outside the gene matches. CDR3 length equals 13 residues. The CDR3 DNA is TGTGCCAGCAGCCCGCAGGGGGTACGGGAGCTGTTTTTT. It specifies CASSPQGVRELFF.

This clonotype was counted many times. The chain employs TRBV29-1 and TRBJ2-2; 11 nucleotides match TRBD1. CDR1 and CDR2 (germline): SQVTM, ANQGSEA. The CDR3 consists of 15 residues. V lost 6 bases and J lost 7; bases outside the gene matches: 10. CDR3 residues: CSVWTGGGRVGELFF. The CDR3 nucleotides are TGCAGCGTCTGGACAGGGGGCGGTAGGGTCGGGGAGCTGTTTTTT.

There are a few counts of this clonotype. In nucleotides, the CDR3 is TGTGCCAGCAGTTACATGACGATCAATGAGCAGTTCTTC. It encodes CASSYMTINEQFF. The chain carries TRBV6-6 and TRBJ2-1; D not resolved. The CDR3 sequence is 13 residues long. Germline V gives CDR1 MNHNY, CDR2 SVGAGI (reference sequence). V was trimmed by 2 bases and J by 6 bases, leaving 8 bases between them.

This clonotype came up many times. The chain carries TRBV29-1 and TRBJ2-5; TRBD2 might be the D (6 bases). There are 13 residues in the CDR3. Germline CDR1 and CDR2: SQVTM and ANQGSEA. V was cut by 7 bases and J by 4 bases, with 16 bases left in between. CDR3 DNA sequence: TGCAGCGGTAGGCGGGGCGTAGGAGAGACCCAGTACTTC. Its protein is CSGRRGVGETQYF. Drawing the rest from reference TRBV29-1 and TRBJ2-5, the complete variable domain is SAVISQKPSRDICQRGTSLTIQCQVDSQVTMMFWYRQQPGQSLTLIATANQGSEATYESGFVIDKFPISRPNLTFSTLTVSNMSPEDSSIYLCSGRRGVGETQYFGPGTRLLVL.

This clonotype was recorded many times. CDR3 sequence (DNA): TGTGCCAGCAGCGTATGGGACAGGGGGGACGGCTACACCTTC. It is translated as CASSVWDRGDGYTF. The chain has TRBV7-2 and TRBJ1-2, with 11 bases that match TRBD1. CDR1 and CDR2 (germline): SGHTA, FQGNSA. With V trimmed by 5 bases and J by 8 bases, 7 bases remained unmatched. The CDR3 has 14 amino acids.

The chain links TRBV6-5 to TRBJ2-1; 7 bases line up with TRBD1. This CDR3 has 15 amino acids. The V and J ends lost 4 bases and 7 bases, in that order; junction bases with no gene match: 10. Germline loops: CDR1 MNHEY, CDR2 SVGAGI. DNA for the CDR3: TGTGCCAGCAGTTCAAGGGGGCCCAGCGCTAATGAGCAGTTCTTC. Its translation is CASSSRGPSANEQFF.

Remarks on this clonotype: A single base separates this from a much larger clone, so it may be a read error. J is TRBJ2-7 and V is TRBV7-6, with TRBD2 identical over 8 bases. Germline CDR1 and CDR2: SGHVS and FNYEAQ. The CDR3 consists of 14 residues. CDR3 DNA: TGTGTCAGCAGCATGGGGACTAGATCCTACGAGCAGTACTTC. This codes for CVSSMGTRSYEQYF. Drawing the rest from reference TRBV7-6 and TRBJ2-7, the complete variable domain is GAGVSQSPRYKVTKRGQDVALRCDPISGHVSLYWYRQALGQGPEFLTYFNYEAQQDKSGLPNDRFSAERPEGSISTLTIQRTEQRDSAMYRCVSSMGTRSYEQYFGPGTRLTVT.

This clonotype was seen a few times. The V and J genes are TRBV7-2 and TRBJ1-1; 7 bases agree with TRBD1. This CDR3 contains 14 residues. Looked up from germline, CDR1 is SGHTA and CDR2 is FQGNSA. Trimming cost V 6 bases and J 3 bases; bases outside gene matches: 7. Here the CDR3 reads CASSSGQAYTEAFF. The CDR3 bases are TGTGCCAGCAGTTCCGGACAGGCCTACACTGAAGCTTTCTTT.

This clonotype showed up many times. The CDR3 nucleotides are TGTGCCAGCAGCCGCTCCGACGGGGGTCCCTCCTACGAGCAGTACTTC. Translated, it gives CASSRSDGGPSYEQYF. The chain uses TRBV7-9 and TRBJ2-7; a possible D gene is TRBD2 (6 bases). Deletions cut 5 bases from V and 0 bases from J, with 17 bases between. Per germline, CDR1 SEHNR and CDR2 FQNEAQ (reference sequence). The CDR3 is 16 residues long.

This clonotype has a count of ten or more. The chain carries TRBV6-1 and TRBJ2-5; D call uncertain. This CDR3 contains 14 residues. V lost 5 bases and J 4 bases, leaving 14 bases between the germline ends. In germline, CDR1 is MNHNS, CDR2 SASEGT. The CDR3 nucleotides are TGTGCCAGCAGTAGCACTCCCCACCGAGAGACCCAGTACTTC. This gives the protein CASSSTPHRETQYF.

The rearrangement links TRBV11-3 to TRBJ2-1; D is possibly TRBD1 or TRBD2 (6 bases each). The CDR3 runs to 15 residues. Germline CDR1 and CDR2: SGHNT and YENEEA. V lost 5 bases and J 4 bases, leaving 15 bases between the germline ends. The CDR3 sequence is CASSRRGGTYNEQFF. The CDR3 nucleotides are TGTGCCAGCAGCCGCCGGGGCGGGACATACAATGAGCAGTTCTTC.

This clonotype was recorded at least ten times. V is TRBV7-2 and J is TRBJ1-5, with D unclear. The V end lost 1 base, the J end lost 6 bases, and 13 bases lay between the germline ends. This CDR3 has 15 amino acids. Looked up from germline, CDR1 is SGHTA and CDR2 is FQGNSA. The CDR3 region is CASSLEHGRLQPQHF. CDR3 DNA sequence: TGTGCCAGCAGCTTAGAGCACGGGAGGCTTCAGCCCCAGCATTTT.

The sample holds many counts of this clonotype. The V call is TRBV12-3 or TRBV12-4, the J call TRBJ1-2, with 10 positions matching TRBD1. This CDR3 is 16 amino acids long. J lost 2 bases, V lost 3 bases, and 6 bases had no gene match. CDR3 sequence (DNA): TGTGCCAGCAGTTTGAGACAGGGGGCGCCCAACTATGGCTACACCTTC. Its translation is CASSLRQGAPNYGYTF.

This clonotype was found many times. The chain combines TRBV3-1 with TRBJ1-2; D might be TRBD1 (5 bases). Germline assignment: CDR1 LGHDT and CDR2 YNNKEL (reference sequence). There are 15 residues in the CDR3. Deletions cut 0 bases from V and 3 bases from J, with 11 bases between. In DNA form, the CDR3 reads TGTGCCAGCAGCCAAGACCGCAGGGTGGACTATGGCTACACCTTC. Its translation is CASSQDRRVDYGYTF.

This clonotype occurred many times. The rearrangement links TRBV9 to TRBJ2-1; 10 bases are a match to TRBD2. The CDR3 loop spans 16 amino acids. J gave up 0 bases and V 3 bases, and 3 bases lay outside the gene matches. The germline V gene has CDR1 SGDLS and CDR2 YYNGEE. The CDR3 region is CASSGSSGSSYNEQFF. As DNA, the CDR3 is TGTGCCAGCAGCGGGTCTAGCGGGAGCTCCTACAATGAGCAGTTCTTC.

This clonotype was seen many times. CDR3 in amino acids: CASSVGTVPDTQYF. CDR3 bases: TGTGCCAGCAGCGTCGGGACGGTGCCAGATACGCAGTATTTT. This chain links TRBV9 with TRBJ2-3; D is perhaps TRBD1 or TRBD2 (5 bases each). The V gene's germline CDR1 is SGDLS and CDR2 YYNGEE. Trimming cost V 2 bases and J 4 bases, with 11 bases left between them. This CDR3 has 14 amino acids.

This clonotype showed up many times. The J gene is TRBJ2-1, the V gene TRBV12-3 or TRBV12-4; D remains ambiguous. V was cut by 1 base and J by 3 bases, with 10 bases left in between. The CDR3 totals 15 residues. The CDR3 nucleotides are TGTGCCAGCAGTTTAGGAGGTGTGGGCTACAATGAGCAGTTCTTC. Protein product: CASSLGGVGYNEQFF.

The table lists this clonotype with a few counts. The gene calls are TRBV30 and TRBJ1-1; D unclear. Trimming stripped 5 bases from V and 3 bases from J, with 7 bases between. Germline V gene lookup returns CDR1 GTSNPN and CDR2 SVGIG (reference sequence). CDR3 length equals 11 residues. CDR3 in amino acids: CAWGRYTEAFF. The CDR3 region has the DNA TGTGCCTGGGGACGGTACACTGAAGCTTTCTTT.

This clonotype was seen a few times. The chain links TRBV10-1 to TRBJ2-3; D is undetermined. Germline V CDR1 and CDR2: WNHNN, SYGVQD (reference sequence). CDR3 length: 13 amino acids. The V end was cut by 8 bases, the J end by 4 bases, with 13 bases between. The CDR3 here is CASSDAGPDTQYF. DNA of the CDR3: TGCGCCAGCTCGGACGCCGGTCCAGATACGCAGTATTTT.

This clonotype was detected many times. The CDR3 reads CAISGLMGLGEQYF. The CDR3 nucleotides are TGTGCCATCAGCGGGCTGATGGGCCTGGGCGAGCAGTACTTC. The chain has TRBV10-3 and TRBJ2-7; D not resolved. The CDR3 totals 14 residues. Germline V gene data show CDR1 as ENHRY and CDR2 as SYGVKD. Trimming pared 6 bases from V and 6 bases from J, leaving 18 bases between.

The V gene is TRBV5-1, the J gene TRBJ2-1; TRBD2 agrees at 10 bases. Germline CDR1 is SGHRS and CDR2 is YFSETQ. The CDR3 sequence is 15 residues long. With V trimmed by 0 bases and J by 7 bases, 4 bases remained unmatched. The chain's CDR3 is CASSLALAGGNEQFF. The DNA of the CDR3 is TGCGCCAGCAGCTTGGCCTTAGCGGGAGGTAATGAGCAGTTCTTC.

This clonotype was found a few times. The chain uses TRBV30 and TRBJ2-2, with 9 bases fitting TRBD2. The CDR3 covers 18 residues. Germline V lookup: CDR1 GTSNPN, CDR2 SVGIG (reference sequence). Trimming at V came to 0 bases and at J to 1 base, leaving 9 bases not matched to a gene. The chain's CDR3 is CAWSVWGLAGRNTGELFF. The CDR3 bases are TGTGCCTGGAGTGTATGGGGCCTAGCGGGGAGGAACACCGGGGAGCTGTTTTTT.